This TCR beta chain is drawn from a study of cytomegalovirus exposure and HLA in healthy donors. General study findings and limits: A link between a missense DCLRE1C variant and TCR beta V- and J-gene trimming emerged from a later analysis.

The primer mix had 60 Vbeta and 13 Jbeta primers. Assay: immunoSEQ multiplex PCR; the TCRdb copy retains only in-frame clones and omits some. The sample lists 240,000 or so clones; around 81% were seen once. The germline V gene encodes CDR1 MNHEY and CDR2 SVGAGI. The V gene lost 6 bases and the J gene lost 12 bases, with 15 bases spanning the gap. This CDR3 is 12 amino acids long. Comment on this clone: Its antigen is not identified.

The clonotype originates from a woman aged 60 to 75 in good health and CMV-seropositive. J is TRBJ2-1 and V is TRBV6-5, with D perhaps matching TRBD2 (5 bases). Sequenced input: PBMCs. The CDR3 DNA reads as TGTGCCAGCAGCCCGGGGTTTCAGAGGCAGTTCTTC. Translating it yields CASSPGFQRQFF.